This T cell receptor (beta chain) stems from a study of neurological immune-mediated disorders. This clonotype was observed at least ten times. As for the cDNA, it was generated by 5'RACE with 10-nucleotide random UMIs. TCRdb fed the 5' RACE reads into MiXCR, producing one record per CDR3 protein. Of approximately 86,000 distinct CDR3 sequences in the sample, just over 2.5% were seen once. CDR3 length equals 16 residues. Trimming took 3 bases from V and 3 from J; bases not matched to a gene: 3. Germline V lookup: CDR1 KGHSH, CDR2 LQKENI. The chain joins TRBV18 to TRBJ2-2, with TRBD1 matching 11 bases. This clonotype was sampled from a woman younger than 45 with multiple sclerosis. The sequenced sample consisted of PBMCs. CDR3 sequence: CASSPDRGHYTGELFF. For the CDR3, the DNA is TGTGCCAGCTCACCGGACAGGGGGCATTACACCGGGGAGCTGTTTTTT.